Included here is one T cell receptor beta chain sequence, with context. Its cognate antigen has yet to be identified. An end of the junction does not agree with germline; a read error may underlie this. The donors were healthy, HIV-negative adults with no recently reported acute infections or vaccinations. All donors were Caucasian adults living in Nashville, Tennessee, USA. Magnetic negative selection was used to enrich CD4+ T cells, after which naive cells were positively selected on CD45RA and the negative fraction became the memory subset. Blood was obtained by leukapheresis, after which PBMCs were separated by Ficoll-Histopaque density gradient centrifugation and cryopreserved in liquid nitrogen vapor phase. Purity and quantity of every magnetically sorted T cell population were checked by analytical flow cytometry. Genomic DNA was isolated from each sorted fraction and quantified by UV absorbance on a Nanodrop 2000c.

Using the deep immunoSEQ assay, multiplex PCR amplified TCR CDR3 regions from genomic DNA. Genomic DNA extracted from each cell subset was distributed evenly over all wells of several immunoSEQ 96-well plates, and each plate served as one replicate. For sorted subsets, around 200 ng genomic DNA, equal to about 30,000 T cell genomes, was loaded into each replicate PCR. Purified libraries were measured with a Qubit 3.0 fluorometer, size-checked on a Bioanalyzer 2100, and measured again with the KAPA Library Quantification kit. A separate single-read 150-cycle Illumina NextSeq 550 flow cell was used to sequence each immunoSEQ 96-well plate. The paper's processing steps were these. Because only junctional sequences without quality scores were contained in the immunoSEQ output, filtering matching that applied to full-length reads could not be performed. Sequences were annotated with PyIR, a Python wrapper for IgBLAST v1.9, using IMGT germline references to assign V/J genes and CDR3. Any read was removed if the V/J assignment was weak (E-value above 1e-6), the CDR3 was missing, or the read contained stop codons, out-of-frame junctions, or ambiguous translated residues. V3J clonotypes were defined by identical inferred V gene, J gene, and CDR3 amino acid sequence. To compute the percentage overlap between repertoires, the number of shared unique clonotypes was divided by the size of the smaller repertoire. Repertoire richness was assessed with RTK rarefaction, the Chao1 estimator, and Recon v2.1 estimates of unobserved clonotypes. Generation probabilities for all TCRbeta clonotypes obtained by the gDNA method from a few donors were computed using OLGA. Held by TCRdb, this immuneACCESS table contains in-frame sequences only and omits some clones. Under half of the omission traces to an unresolved V gene where checked; the cause of the rest is unknown. For V, J and clone size, that table is used; D and trimming come from the DNA. In all, the sample holds some 1 million clones, and more than 60% of those were seen once. Of the sample, roughly 1.5% falls within the top ten clones.

The sample belongs to a study of shared clonotypes between healthy human individuals (dated by TCRdb to the early 2020s). At the level of the whole study: A few men and a couple of women, aged 18 to 49 years, made up the cohort. Different laboratories and diverse techniques were used to prepare libraries and sequence TCR repertoires, to increase sequencing depth and limit assay-specific biases. For each donor, CD4 naive and CD4 memory were each given three plates, CD8 naive was given two plates, and CD8 memory was given one plate. Between about 0.9 and 9 billion PBMCs per donor were obtained by leukapheresis. Blood TCR repertoires of roughly 5 healthy adults were deeply sequenced to estimate repertoire size and the extent of clonotype sharing between individuals.

CDR1 and CDR2 are read off the germline V gene as SGHTA and FQGNSA. Including cysteine and phenylalanine, the CDR3 has 13 amino acids. Only the CDR3 DNA is retained, 39 bases long and in frame from the first base. Broad study findings and their caveats: Rarefaction of sorted-subset datasets indicated incomplete sequencing despite the large sequencing depth. Clonotypes shared by all four sorted-subset donors showed higher generation probabilities than non-shared clonotypes. When a handful of donors were compared, the shared fraction of clonotypes was about 5% for naive CD4, roughly 3.3% for naive CD8, 2% to 2.5% for memory CD4, and less than 0.5% for memory CD8. Because the study included a small number of donors, the genetic and exposure-history diversity represented was limited. Pairwise subsampling led to the expectation that sequencing depth would affect the degree of clonotype sharing among donors. Estimated clonotype richness was generally larger for naive than for memory subsets. Sampling was limited to blood, and TCR repertoires in tissue likely differ from TCR repertoires in blood.

This receptor was taken from a man aged 18 to 35 in good health. The chain joins TRBV7-2 to TRBJ2-2; a confident D gene designation cannot be given. Source material: memory CD4+ T cells sorted from blood. Read against the paper, the sample's cell subset or site label means: CD45RA-negative fraction. The CDR3 region reads CASSFGNAGELFF. The DNA reads TGTGCCAGCAGCTTTGGGAACGCCGGGGAGCTGTTTTTT.